Below, one T cell receptor (beta chain) is given with its context. CDR1 and CDR2 from the germline V gene are MNHEY and SMNVEV (reference sequence). There are 14 residues in the CDR3. V gave up 6 bases and J gave up 8 bases; unmatched junction bases: 10. Sequencing used immunoSEQ multiplex PCR; TCRdb keeps in-frame clones, though not all of them. This sample has about 92,000 clones, with roughly 78% found just once. The record originates from a study of control samples from healthy donors and cancer patients. The sequence came from a woman aged 55-69 years in good health. The sample taken for sequencing was blood. V and J are TRBV27 and TRBJ1-2; 9 bases align to TRBD1. The CDR3 sequence is CASRDTTGGVGYTF. Written as DNA, the CDR3 is TGTGCCAGCAGGGATACTACAGGGGGCGTCGGCTACACCTTC.